This T cell receptor beta chain is from a study of blood T cell repertoires in COVID-19. At the level of the study: Collection of acute and convalescent COVID-19 samples took place in the United States, Italy and Spain. The analysed material was cDNA or gDNA that came from T cells, B-cell-depleted T cells, or PBMCs.

How the authors handled the data: It was from reference gene primer amplification that nucleated cell counts were estimated. Sequencing was performed with immunoSEQ multiplex PCR; in TCRdb, only in-frame clones are kept and a portion is missing. V and J calls and clone size are as listed in that table; D and trimming were resolved from the DNA. Here the sample spans nearly 65,000 clones, about 86% being singletons. Trimming removed 8 bases from V and 5 bases from J, with 10 bases in between. Germline loops: CDR1 MDHEN, CDR2 SYDVKM. The CDR3 sequence is 12 residues long. Sequenced input: peripheral blood. This clonotype was obtained from a human donor in a cohort sampled during active COVID-19. The chain is built from TRBV28 and TRBJ1-5; no definite D call. Here the CDR3 reads CASGFLDQPQHF. The CDR3 region has the DNA TGTGCCAGCGGATTCCTAGATCAGCCCCAGCATTTT.